Presented here are 22 T cell receptor beta chains from one specimen sequenced in a study of beta chain features in type 1 diabetes. The whole isolated RNA underwent reverse transcription, so sequencing captured expressed TCRB transcripts. Sequencing used immunoSEQ multiplex PCR; TCRdb keeps in-frame clones, though not all of them. The table includes about 160,000 clones, approximately 7.8% detected once. Which antigens these TCRs recognize remains unknown. Overall study findings and caveats: In every one of the four CD4+ subsets, TCRB CDR3s were moderately but significantly shorter in Type 1 diabetes patients.

The sequenced sample consisted of central memory CD4+ T cells from blood. Receptors were obtained from a woman aged 35 to 49 with type 1 diabetes.

The V gene is TRBV7-8, the J gene TRBJ2-1, with D possibly matching TRBD1 (5 bases). The CDR3 runs to 15 residues. Germline V lookup: CDR1 SGHVS, CDR2 FQNEAQ. V dropped 4 bases and J dropped 10 bases, with 20 bases sitting between them. The CDR3 is CASSSSKRASGEQFF. For the CDR3, the DNA is TGTGCCAGCAGCTCCTCGAAACGGGCCTCAGGGGAGCAGTTCTTC.

The chain uses TRBV29-1 and TRBJ1-2, with D possibly being TRBD1 (6 bases). The V end was cut by 3 bases, the J end by 8 bases, with 19 bases between. CDR3 length: 14 amino acids. Germline loops: CDR1 SQVTM, CDR2 ANQGSEA. The CDR3 region is CSVDGGAGTGGYTF. Written as DNA, the CDR3 is TGCAGCGTTGATGGGGGCGCTGGGACGGGAGGCTACACCTTC.

This clone was counted only a few times. The V call is TRBV9, the J call TRBJ2-1; D perhaps matches TRBD1 (6 bases). With 3 bases removed from V and 9 bases from J, the gap between germline ends came to 13 bases. This CDR3 is built from 13 residues. Germline CDR1 is SGDLS and CDR2 is YYNGEE. CDR3 loop: CASSGTVQGEQFF. The CDR3 DNA reads TGTGCCAGCAGCGGGACAGTACAAGGTGAGCAGTTCTTC.

The V call is TRBV5-1, the J call TRBJ1-6; TRBD1 is a possible D gene (6 bases). With 0 bases removed from V and 4 bases from J, the gap between germline ends came to 8 bases. The length of the CDR3 is 15 residues. Germline CDR1 reads SGHRS; CDR2 reads YFSETQ. CDR3 amino acids: CASSLGQEYNSPLHF. The CDR3 nucleotides read TGCGCCAGCAGCTTGGGACAGGAGTATAATTCACCCCTCCACTTT.

This clone has only a few counts. J is TRBJ1-1 and V is TRBV5-1, with D perhaps TRBD1 (6 bases). The V and J ends lost 4 bases and 5 bases respectively, with 15 bases between them. The germline V gene has CDR1 SGHRS and CDR2 YFSETQ. CDR3 length: 14 residues. CDR3 amino acids: CASSPTGGFTEAFF. Here the CDR3 DNA reads TGCGCCAGCAGCCCCACGGGGGGCTTTACTGAAGCTTTCTTT. Based on the CDR3 plus reference TRBV5-1 and TRBJ1-1, the full variable domain is KAGVTQTPRYLIKTRGQQVTLSCSPISGHRSVSWYQQTPGQGLQFLFEYFSETQRNKGNFPGRFSGRQFSNSRSEMNVSTLELGDSALYLCASSPTGGFTEAFFGQGTRLTVV.

The chain recombines TRBV7-9 with TRBJ1-5; D ambiguous. Trimming took 10 bases from V and 0 from J, leaving 10 bases between them. The germline V gene has CDR1 SEHNR and CDR2 FQNEAQ (reference sequence). The CDR3 extends over 13 amino acids. Here the CDR3 reads CAISTYSNQPQHF. The CDR3 coding sequence is TGTGCCATTAGCACATATAGCAATCAGCCCCAGCATTTT. Full variable domain (outside the CDR3, taken from reference TRBV7-9 and TRBJ1-5): DTGVSQNPRHKITKRGQNVTFRCDPISEHNRLYWYRQTLGQGPEFLTYFQNEAQLEKSRLLSDRFSAERPKGSFSTLEIQRTEQGDSAMYLCAISTYSNQPQHFGDGTRLSIL.

This chain joins TRBV7-3 and TRBJ2-7; 11 bases align to TRBD1. The CDR3 loop spans 15 amino acids. With 3 bases clipped from V and 5 bases from J, the junction kept 6 bases outside the gene matches. Germline V CDR1 and CDR2: SGHTA, FQGTGA. The CDR3 coding sequence is TGTGCCAGCAGCTTTACCGGGACAGGGGGTGACGAGCAGTACTTC. Its translation is CASSFTGTGGDEQYF.

The V and J genes are TRBV10-3 and TRBJ1-1; weak D call: TRBD1 (6 bases). There are 13 residues in the CDR3. Trimming pared 7 bases from V and 1 base from J, leaving 10 bases between. Germline V gene lookup returns CDR1 ENHRY and CDR2 SYGVKD. The CDR3 DNA sequence: TGTGCCATCACTGGACAGCCGAACACTGAAGCTTTCTTT. It encodes CAITGQPNTEAFF.

The chain has TRBV9 and TRBJ2-5; 9 bases are shared with TRBD1. CDR3 size: 15 residues. CDR1 and CDR2 (germline): SGDLS, YYNGEE. Unmatched junction bases numbered 5, after V lost 0 bases and J lost 5 bases. CDR3 nucleotide sequence: TGTGCCAGCAGCGTAGGGACAGGGGCCTCGGAGACCCAGTACTTC. Encoded protein: CASSVGTGASETQYF.

The table lists this clone with many counts. The chain couples TRBV7-2 to TRBJ2-1; the D gene is possibly TRBD2 (5 bases). In germline, CDR1 is SGHTA, CDR2 FQGNSA. V was trimmed by 0 bases and J by 7 bases, leaving 10 bases between them. The CDR3 has 14 residues. CDR3 in amino acids: CASSLAHWENEQFF. CDR3 in DNA: TGTGCCAGCAGCTTAGCGCATTGGGAGAATGAGCAGTTCTTC.

This clone turned up a few times. Other DNA sequences in this sample translate to the same CDR3. J is TRBJ1-3 and V is TRBV28; D may be TRBD1 (6 bases). Deletions cut 5 bases from V and 0 bases from J, with 11 bases between. The CDR3 consists of 15 residues. Germline V gene lookup returns CDR1 MDHEN and CDR2 SYDVKM. In nucleotides, the CDR3 is TGTGCCAGCAGTCTCCCGACAGGCTCTGGAAACACCATATATTTT. Translation gives CASSLPTGSGNTIYF.

This clone was picked up a small number of times. The rearrangement links TRBV28 to TRBJ2-4; TRBD1 is a possible D gene (7 bases). The CDR3 sequence is 14 residues long. The germline V gene encodes CDR1 MDHEN and CDR2 SYDVKM. The germline V and J ends were trimmed by 8 bases and 0 bases, with 11 bases remaining between them. The CDR3 region is CASSEGAAKNIQYF. The CDR3 DNA sequence: TGTGCCAGCTCGGAGGGGGCAGCCAAAAACATTCAGTACTTC.

The chain uses TRBV2 and TRBJ1-2; D possibly corresponds to TRBD1 (5 bases). This CDR3 is 12 amino acids long. Deletions cut 8 bases from V and 2 bases from J, with 9 bases between. Germline loops: CDR1 SNHLY, CDR2 FYNNEI. CDR3 DNA: TGTGCCAGCTTATGGGGCAACTATGGCTACACCTTC. Encoded protein: CASLWGNYGYTF.

The chain combines TRBV5-1 with TRBJ1-2; possible D gene TRBD1, 6 bases. This CDR3 spans 12 amino acids. Deletions cut 4 bases from V and 4 bases from J, with 8 bases between. The germline V gene has CDR1 SGHRS and CDR2 YFSETQ. The DNA of the CDR3 is TGCGCCAGCAGCCTGGACAGCTATGGCTACACCTTC. Its protein is CASSLDSYGYTF.

This clone showed up just a few times. The chain couples TRBV7-9 to TRBJ1-1, with D possibly matching TRBD1 (6 bases). With 7 bases removed from V and 1 base from J, the gap between germline ends came to 13 bases. The CDR3 consists of 14 residues. The germline V gene has CDR1 SEHNR and CDR2 FQNEAQ (reference sequence). CDR3 in amino acids: CASTLQGRNTEAFF. The CDR3 nucleotides are TGTGCCAGCACCCTACAGGGTAGGAACACTGAAGCTTTCTTT.

The V gene is TRBV13, the J gene TRBJ2-7; TRBD1 agrees at 10 bases. Germline CDR1 reads PRHDT; CDR2 reads FYEKMQ (reference sequence). The CDR3 is 12 amino acids. After removal of 8 bases from V and 4 bases from J, the junction contained 2 bases not matched to a gene. Here the CDR3 DNA reads TGTGCCAGCGGGACAGGGGATTACGAGCAGTACTTC. It specifies CASGTGDYEQYF.

This clone was found a few times. The rearrangement links TRBV5-4 to TRBJ2-2, with 8 bases identical to TRBD1. The CDR3 totals 16 residues. Looked up from germline, CDR1 is SGHNT and CDR2 is YYREEE (reference sequence). V was clipped by 6 bases and J by 4 bases; unmatched bases: 11. The CDR3 DNA follows: TGTGCCAGCATTCCGGACTCAACAGGGGGCACCGGGGAGCTGTTTTTT. It yields the protein CASIPDSTGGTGELFF. The full variable domain, in which reference TRBV5-4 and TRBJ2-2 provide the parts outside the CDR3, is ETGVTQSPTHLIKTRGQQVTLRCSSQSGHNTVSWYQQALGQGPQFIFQYYREEENGRGNFPPRFSGLQFPNYSSELNVNALELDDSALYLCASIPDSTGGTGELFFGEGSRLTVL.

V usage is TRBV7-9 and J usage is TRBJ2-7, with D perhaps TRBD2 (7 bases). Trimming shortened V by 3 bases and J by 7 bases, and 16 bases separated the two germline ends. Per the germline V gene, CDR1 is SEHNR and CDR2 is FQNEAQ (reference sequence). CDR3 size: 14 residues. CDR3 DNA: TGTGCCAGCAGCTTGGAGGGGGGGGCCGTAGAGCAGTACTTC. Residues: CASSLEGGAVEQYF.

J is TRBJ2-7 and V is TRBV28; 7 nucleotides line up with TRBD2. Germline loops: CDR1 MDHEN, CDR2 SYDVKM. This CDR3 has 14 residues. Trimming cost V 4 bases and J 6 bases; bases outside gene matches: 9. The CDR3 region has the DNA TGTGCCAGCAGTTCGGGGCCAGGGAGGGGCGAGCAGTACTTC. It translates to CASSSGPGRGEQYF.

CDR3 region: CASSEGKRTQYF. In DNA form, the CDR3 reads TGTGCCAGCAGTGAGGGCAAACGGACGCAGTATTTT. The V gene is TRBV25-1, the J gene TRBJ2-3; D call uncertain. Trimming removed 3 bases from V and 9 bases from J, with 10 bases in between. The CDR3 is 12 amino acids. Germline lookup yields CDR1 MGHDK and CDR2 SYGVNS.

The V gene is TRBV18, the J gene TRBJ1-2; possibly TRBD1 for D (6 bases). The V gene lost 3 bases and the J gene lost 1 base, with 15 bases spanning the gap. CDR1 and CDR2 (germline): KGHSH, LQKENI. This CDR3 comprises 16 residues. The DNA of the CDR3 is TGTGCCAGCTCACCGGGTGGGACAAGATTTAACTATGGCTACACCTTC. Residues: CASSPGGTRFNYGYTF. Full variable domain (rest looked up from reference TRBV18 and TRBJ1-2): NAGVMQNPRHLVRRRGQEARLRCSPMKGHSHVYWYRQLPEEGLKFMVYLQKENIIDESGMPKERFSAEFPKEGPSILRIQQVVRGDSAAYFCASSPGGTRFNYGYTFGSGTRLTVV.

This clone was seen at least ten times. V is TRBV5-1 and J is TRBJ2-7; no clear D. From germline, CDR1 is SGHRS and CDR2 YFSETQ. CDR3 length: 13 amino acids. Trimming removed 4 bases from V and 4 bases from J, with 12 bases in between. The CDR3 sequence: CASSEPKEYEQYF. For the CDR3, the DNA is TGCGCCAGCAGCGAACCCAAGGAGTACGAGCAGTACTTC.